The subject of this entry is one T cell receptor (beta chain). Its antigen is currently not known. No base-level quality is on record; no much larger clone is a single base apart. The data derive from a study of shared clonotypes between healthy human individuals (dated by TCRdb to about 2020). The study in broad terms: A few men and a couple of women, aged 18 to 49 years, made up the cohort. For each donor, three plates each were used for CD4 naive and CD4 memory, two plates were used for CD8 naive, and one plate was used for CD8 memory. Blood TCR repertoires of five healthy adults were deeply sequenced to estimate repertoire size and the extent of clonotype sharing between individuals. To increase sequencing depth and limit assay-specific biases, TCR repertoire library preparation and sequencing were carried out by different laboratories using diverse techniques. Leukapheresis yielded between about 0.94 and 8.9 billion PBMCs per donor.

Donors were healthy HIV-negative adults with no recently reported acute infections or vaccinations. All donors were Caucasian adults living in Nashville, Tennessee, USA. CD4+ T cells were enriched through magnetic negative selection, after which naive cells were positively selected on CD45RA and the remaining negative fraction served as the memory subset. After blood collection by leukapheresis, PBMCs were isolated using Ficoll-Histopaque density gradient centrifugation and then cryopreserved in the vapor phase of liquid nitrogen. Purity and quantity of every magnetically sorted T cell population were checked by analytical flow cytometry. Genomic DNA was isolated from every sorted fraction and measured by UV absorbance on a Nanodrop 2000c. CDR1 and CDR2 were assigned from the germline V gene as MNHEY and SVGAGI. V was cut back by 2 bases and J by 2 bases, leaving a gap of 15 bases between them. Measured from the cysteine to the phenylalanine, the CDR3 is 16 residues long. Solely the CDR3 DNA is kept, with 48 bases framed from the first base.

Study-wide findings and limitations: Estimated clonotype richness was generally larger for naive than for memory subsets. Sampling was restricted to blood, and TCR repertoires in tissues likely differ from the TCR repertoires found in blood. Because the study included a small number of donors, the genetic and exposure-history diversity represented was limited. Higher generation probabilities were observed for clonotypes shared by all four sorted-subset donors than for non-shared clonotypes. Pairwise subsampling indicated that sequencing depth was expected to affect the degree of clonotype sharing among donors. Rarefaction of sorted-subset datasets indicated incomplete sequencing despite the large sequencing depth. About 5% of naive CD4, 3% to 3.5% of naive CD8, approximately 2% of memory CD4, and about 0.4% of memory CD8 clonotypes were shared across several donors.

TCR CDR3 regions were amplified from genomic DNA by multiplex PCR using the deep immunoSEQ assay. For each cell subset, the extracted genomic DNA was distributed evenly across all wells of several immunoSEQ 96-well plates, and each plate served as one replicate. For sorted subsets, roughly 200 ng of genomic DNA, equivalent to around 29,000 T cell genomes, went into each replicate PCR. Purified libraries were quantified with a Qubit 3.0 fluorometer, sized on a Bioanalyzer 2100, and re-quantified with the KAPA Library Quantification kit. Each immunoSEQ 96-well plate was sequenced on its own single-read 150-cycle Illumina NextSeq 550 flow cell. In the authors' own workflow: The immunoSEQ output contained only junctional sequences without quality scores, so filtering could not match that applied to full-length reads. Sequences were annotated with PyIR, a Python wrapper for IgBLAST v1.9, using IMGT germline references to assign V/J genes and CDR3. Reads were removed for weak V/J assignments (E-value above 1e-6), missing CDR3, stop codons, out-of-frame junctions, or ambiguous translated residues. V3J clonotypes were defined by identical inferred V gene, J gene, and CDR3 amino acid sequence. The percentage overlap between two repertoires was calculated by dividing the number of shared unique clonotypes by the size of the smaller repertoire. Three approaches were used to assess repertoire richness: RTK rarefaction, the Chao1 estimator, and Recon v2.1 estimates of unobserved clonotypes. For all TCRbeta clonotypes obtained by the gDNA method from a few donors, generation probabilities were computed with OLGA. This is the immuneACCESS table as TCRdb keeps it, with only in-frame sequences that have V and J called. A part of the clones is gone; compared with another copy, unresolved V genes explain less than half, and the rest is unexplained. Clonal size and the V and J genes are those of that table, whereas D and trimming came from the DNA. Recorded for this sample are roughly 2.2 million clones; over 90% of them occurred a single time. The top ten hold approximately 0.4% of the sample.

Material for sequencing was naive CD4+ T cells from PBMCs. The cell subset or site label here, explained by the study, means: CD45RA+ positively selected. This sequence originates from a man aged 18-30 years in good health. Some clones in this sample may be carry-over from other donors' samples. The chain is encoded by TRBV6-5 joined to TRBJ1-2, with no confidently assigned D gene. CDR3 sequence: CASSYVRQRLNYGYTF. The DNA is TGTGCCAGCAGTTACGTCCGGCAGCGCCTAAACTATGGCTACACCTTC.